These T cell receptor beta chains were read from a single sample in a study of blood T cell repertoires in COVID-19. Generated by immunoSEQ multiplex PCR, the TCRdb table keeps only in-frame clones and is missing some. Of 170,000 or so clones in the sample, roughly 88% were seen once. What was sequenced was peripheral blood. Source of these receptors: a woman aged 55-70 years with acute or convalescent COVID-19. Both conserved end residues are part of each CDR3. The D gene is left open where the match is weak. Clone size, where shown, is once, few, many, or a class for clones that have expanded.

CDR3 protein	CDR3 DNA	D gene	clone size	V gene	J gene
CASSHLLGTAGREQFF	TGTGCCAGCAGTCACCTTCTAGGGACGGCGGGGAGGGAGCAGTTCTTC	-	-	TRBV3-1/TRBV3-2	TRBJ2-1
CASSPSGAGETQYF	TGTGCCAGTAGTCCCTCTGGTGCAGGGGAGACCCAGTACTTC	-	-	TRBV19	TRBJ2-5
CASGLTFNEQYF	TGTGCTAGTGGGCTGACTTTTAACGAGCAGTACTTC	-	-	TRBV12-5	TRBJ2-7
CASSIAAGSYGYTF	TGTGCCAGTAGTATAGCGGCAGGGTCCTATGGCTACACCTTC	-	-	TRBV19	TRBJ1-2
CASSPDREDYGYTF	TGTGCCAGCTCACCCGACAGGGAGGACTATGGCTACACCTTC	TRBD1	-	TRBV18	TRBJ1-2
CAWGGQGRNSPLHF	TGTGCCTGGGGAGGACAGGGACGGAATTCACCCCTCCACTTT	TRBD1	-	TRBV30	TRBJ1-6
CASSDGTGIPTNYGYTF	TGTGCCAGCAGTGACGGGACAGGGATACCCACGAACTATGGCTACACCTTC	TRBD1	-	TRBV6-1	TRBJ1-2
CASSTSSGGPQETQYF	TGTGCCAGCAGCACCTCTAGCGGGGGTCCCCAAGAGACCCAGTACTTC	TRBD2	few	TRBV28	TRBJ2-5
CASSKLTAGAWVNTEAFF	TGTGCCAGCAGCAAATTGACCGCGGGGGCCTGGGTGAACACTGAAGCTTTCTTT	-	once	TRBV21-1	TRBJ1-1
CAWSSGYEQFF	TGTGCCTGGAGTTCGGGTTATGAGCAGTTCTTC	-	-	TRBV30	TRBJ2-1
CASSRKTGGTYEQYF	TGTGCCAGCAGCAGGAAGACAGGGGGCACCTACGAGCAGTACTTC	TRBD1	-	TRBV7-2	TRBJ2-7